This entry lists 29 T cell receptor beta chains sequenced from one sample in a study of beta chain features in type 1 diabetes. Study conclusions and caveats: For Type 1 diabetes patients, all four CD4+ subsets carried TCRB CDR3s that were moderately but significantly shorter.

No cognate antigen is known for these TCRs. Isolated RNA was reverse transcribed in full, so expressed TCRB transcripts were sequenced. Sequencing used immunoSEQ multiplex PCR; TCRdb keeps in-frame clones, though not all of them. Of about 160,000 clones listed, roughly 60% are singletons. The sequencing sample was made of naive CD4+ T cells from blood. Every receptor here comes from a man aged 25-45 years with type 1 diabetes.

This sequence joins TRBV10-3 and TRBJ1-4; possibly TRBD1 for D (6 bases). This CDR3 has 14 amino acids. V was cut by 3 bases and J by 8 bases, with 13 bases left in between. The germline V gene encodes CDR1 ENHRY and CDR2 SYGVKD. Written as DNA, the CDR3 is TGTGCCATCAGTGATGGGGGCGGGACAGAAAAACTGTTTTTT. This translates into CAISDGGGTEKLFF.

This clone was counted only a few times. The chain is built from TRBV29-1 and TRBJ2-7; a weak D match, TRBD1 (6 bases). The germline V gene encodes CDR1 SQVTM and CDR2 ANQGSEA. V dropped 6 bases and J dropped 2 bases, with 8 bases sitting between them. This CDR3 contains 11 residues. The CDR3 protein is CSVRTAYEQYF. CDR3 DNA sequence: TGCAGCGTAAGGACAGCCTACGAGCAGTACTTC.

The chain carries TRBV19 and TRBJ2-1; D uncertain. The V end was cut by 1 base, the J end by 5 bases, with 6 bases between. The CDR3 has 13 amino acids. CDR1 LNHDA and CDR2 SQIVND come from the germline V gene (reference sequence). The CDR3 DNA is TGTGCCAGTAGTATAGTTCGGAACAATGAGCAGTTCTTC. Its translation is CASSIVRNNEQFF.

The chain links TRBV29-1 to TRBJ2-3; D perhaps matches TRBD1 (6 bases). The CDR3 has 13 amino acids. CDR1 and CDR2 from the germline V gene are SQVTM and ANQGSEA. Trimming removed 6 bases at V and 6 bases at J, with 16 bases between. In DNA, the CDR3 is TGCAGCGTCAGGGGCTCCTACGTGGATACGCAGTATTTT. Its translation is CSVRGSYVDTQYF.

The chain links TRBV7-9 to TRBJ2-1, with D maybe TRBD1 (6 bases). Trimming pared 5 bases from V and 5 bases from J, leaving 16 bases between. The CDR3 contains 15 residues. Looked up from germline, CDR1 is SEHNR and CDR2 is FQNEAQ (reference sequence). This CDR3 reads CASSPHRAGDNEQFF. The DNA for the CDR3 is TGTGCCAGCAGCCCTCATCGGGCAGGGGACAATGAGCAGTTCTTC.

The chain has TRBV4-3 and TRBJ2-4, with 7 bases fitting TRBD1. Trimming took 0 bases from V and 2 from J; bases not matched to a gene: 7. CDR1 and CDR2 from the germline V gene are LGHNA and YSLEER. The CDR3 loop spans 17 amino acids. CDR3 sequence reads: CASSQDRQGESKNIQYF. CDR3 in DNA: TGCGCCAGCAGCCAAGATCGGCAGGGGGAGTCCAAAAACATTCAGTACTTC.

The chain joins TRBV29-1 to TRBJ1-1; TRBD1 aligns across 7 bases. CDR1 and CDR2 (germline): SQVTM, ANQGSEA. The CDR3 contains 12 residues. With V trimmed by 4 bases and J by 4 bases, 3 bases remained unmatched. CDR3 residues: CSVVNRGTEAFF. As DNA, the CDR3 is TGCAGCGTTGTGAACAGGGGCACTGAAGCTTTCTTT.

The chain couples TRBV4-3 to TRBJ2-7; D possibly matches TRBD1 or TRBD2 (5 bases each). Germline CDR1 is LGHNA and CDR2 is YSLEER. This CDR3 region has 15 residues. V was pared by 4 bases and J by 6 bases, with 19 bases between. The CDR3 DNA reads as TGCGCCAGCAGCCGAAAGGCAGGGTTCGAGGGCGAGCAGTACTTC. Its protein product is CASSRKAGFEGEQYF.

In this sample, this clone turned up once. This sequence joins TRBV30 and TRBJ1-1; D gene uncertain. V lost 1 base and J lost 2, with 8 bases in between. The CDR3 has 13 amino acids. Germline loops: CDR1 GTSNPN, CDR2 SVGIG (reference sequence). The CDR3: CAWSGQDNTEAFF. The DNA for the CDR3 is TGTGCCTGGAGTGGGCAGGATAACACTGAAGCTTTCTTT.

The chain links TRBV5-1 to TRBJ2-3; D is possibly TRBD2 (6 bases). V was clipped by 0 bases and J by 4 bases, with 12 bases between them. This CDR3 contains 15 residues. Germline V CDR1 and CDR2: SGHRS, YFSETQ. The CDR3 spells CASSLGGGGSDTQYF. The CDR3 DNA follows: TGCGCCAGCAGCTTGGGTGGCGGAGGGTCAGATACGCAGTATTTT.

CDR3 sequence (DNA): TGTGCCAGCAGCCACGGGACTAACAGTCCCTACGAGCAGTACTTC. It yields the protein CASSHGTNSPYEQYF. The V and J genes are TRBV7-2 and TRBJ2-7, with 7 bases that match TRBD2. The CDR3 loop spans 15 amino acids. J was trimmed by 2 bases and V by 5 bases; bases with no gene match: 9. Germline V gives CDR1 SGHTA, CDR2 FQGNSA.

The V call is TRBV19, the J call TRBJ2-7, with D possibly called TRBD1 or TRBD2 (6 bases each). Deletions cut 7 bases from V and 6 bases from J, with 19 bases between. The germline V gene has CDR1 LNHDA and CDR2 SQIVND (reference sequence). This CDR3 has 14 residues. CDR3 sequence reads: CASTPRRGDREQYF. The CDR3 DNA sequence: TGTGCCAGTACCCCTCGGAGGGGGGACCGCGAGCAGTACTTC.

A note on this clone: Other DNA sequences in the sample encode the same CDR3. The CDR3: CASSSEETQYF. The CDR3 DNA sequence: TGTGCCAGCAGCTCCGAAGAGACCCAGTACTTC. This sequence joins TRBV7-2 and TRBJ2-5; D gene uncertain. V lost 4 bases and J lost 3, with 3 bases in between. The CDR3 has 11 amino acids. Germline assignment: CDR1 SGHTA and CDR2 FQGNSA.

The V and J genes are TRBV7-8 and TRBJ1-2; D possibly corresponds to TRBD1 (5 bases). Germline-derived CDR1 and CDR2 are SGHVS and FQNEAQ. Trimming left V 1 base short and J 6 bases short, with 15 bases between. The CDR3 totals 15 residues. CDR3 coding DNA: TGTGCCAGCAGCTTAGAAAGAACCGTCAGGGATGGCTACACCTTC. Translating it yields CASSLERTVRDGYTF.

The chain couples TRBV19 to TRBJ1-5; D gene ambiguous. V lost 5 bases to trimming and J lost 5 bases, with 7 bases between them. This CDR3 has 12 amino acids. CDR1 LNHDA and CDR2 SQIVND come from the germline V gene (reference sequence). The CDR3 spells CASSFLDQPQHF. The CDR3 DNA sequence: TGTGCCAGTAGTTTTTTGGATCAGCCCCAGCATTTT.

The chain is built from TRBV5-1 and TRBJ1-1; D perhaps matches TRBD1 (6 bases). V was trimmed by 0 bases and J by 3 bases, leaving 18 bases between them. This CDR3 has 17 residues. The germline CDR1 and CDR2 sequences are SGHRS and YFSETQ. This CDR3 reads CASSLGTPPRQDTEAFF. The CDR3 nucleotides read TGCGCCAGCAGCTTGGGGACACCGCCTAGACAGGACACTGAAGCTTTCTTT. The full variable domain, completed using reference TRBV5-1 and TRBJ1-1, is KAGVTQTPRYLIKTRGQQVTLSCSPISGHRSVSWYQQTPGQGLQFLFEYFSETQRNKGNFPGRFSGRQFSNSRSEMNVSTLELGDSALYLCASSLGTPPRQDTEAFFGQGTRLTVV.

The V call is TRBV7-2, the J call TRBJ2-3; 7 bases fit TRBD1. Trimming at V came to 7 bases and at J to 0 bases, leaving 4 bases not matched to a gene. Looked up from germline, CDR1 is SGHTA and CDR2 is FQGNSA. CDR3 size: 14 residues. The CDR3 region is CASIVDRSTDTQYF. The CDR3 DNA sequence: TGTGCCAGCATCGTGGACAGGAGCACAGATACGCAGTATTTT.

The chain combines TRBV7-9 with TRBJ2-1, with D possibly matching TRBD1 (6 bases). This CDR3 is built from 13 residues. V was clipped by 4 bases and J by 8 bases, with 12 bases between them. CDR1 is SEHNR and CDR2 is FQNEAQ in the germline V gene (reference sequence). The CDR3, as DNA: TGTGCCAGCAGCTCACAGGGTAGAGATGAGCAGTTCTTC. It is translated as CASSSQGRDEQFF.

This chain joins TRBV1 and TRBJ2-5; the DNA was not used to check the table's D call, TRBD2. TRBV1 is tagged as a pseudogene. The CDR3 totals 15 residues. The CDR3 DNA reads TGCACCAGCGGTGGACTAGCGGGGCCCCAAGAGACCCAGTACTTC. Translation gives CTSGGLAGPQETQYF.

This chain joins TRBV29-1 and TRBJ2-1; D tentatively fits TRBD1 or TRBD2 (7 bases each). Germline V gene sequence: CDR1 SQVTM, CDR2 ANQGSEA. Trimming took off 6 bases at V and 8 bases at J, with 20 bases between the two ends. This CDR3 comprises 14 residues. DNA of the CDR3: TGCAGCGTAGCGGGACAGCGGTCATTAGATGAGCAGTTCTTC. This encodes CSVAGQRSLDEQFF.

The V and J genes are TRBV6-6 and TRBJ2-3; unclear D gene. CDR1 and CDR2 (germline): MNHNY, SVGAGI (reference sequence). The CDR3 consists of 13 residues. Trimming took off 7 bases at V and 0 bases at J, with 8 bases between the two ends. CDR3 nucleotides: TGTGCCAGCACTCGGAGAAGCACAGATACGCAGTATTTT. Protein sequence: CASTRRSTDTQYF.

The CDR3 region is CASSQDWPNTHYEQYF. The CDR3 bases are TGCGCCAGCAGCCAAGATTGGCCGAACACCCACTACGAGCAGTACTTC. The chain uses TRBV4-3 and TRBJ2-7; D is ambiguous. V lost 0 bases, J lost 3 bases, and 15 bases lay in between. This CDR3 spans 16 amino acids. In germline, CDR1 is LGHNA, CDR2 YSLEER.

Remarks on this clone: The sample holds other DNA sequences that translate to the same CDR3. This chain connects TRBV9 to TRBJ2-6; D is unclear. V shed 2 bases and J shed 4 bases, with 4 bases lying between them. The CDR3 runs 13 residues. Germline V CDR1 and CDR2: SGDLS, YYNGEE. DNA of the CDR3: TGTGCCAGCAGCGTGGCAGGGGCCAACGTCCTGACTTTC. The encoded protein is CASSVAGANVLTF. The full variable domain, rest sourced from reference TRBV9 and TRBJ2-6, is DSGVTQTPKHLITATGQRVTLRCSPRSGDLSVYWYQQSLDQGLQFLIQYYNGEERAKGNILERFSAQQFPDLHSELNLSSLELGDSALYFCASSVAGANVLTFGAGSRLTVL.

The V call is TRBV25-1, the J call TRBJ2-1; 11 bases align to TRBD2. Germline CDR1 MGHDK, CDR2 SYGVNS. Trimming cost V 3 bases and J 9 bases; bases outside gene matches: 7. This CDR3 is built from 15 residues. CDR3 coding DNA: TGTGCCAGCAGTGACACTAGCGGGGGCCTAGGTGAGCAGTTCTTC. This translates into CASSDTSGGLGEQFF.

V usage is TRBV29-1 and J usage is TRBJ1-2; 8 bases map to TRBD1. CDR3 length equals 14 residues. From germline, CDR1 is SQVTM and CDR2 ANQGSEA. Trimming at V came to 6 bases and at J to 8 bases, leaving 14 bases not matched to a gene. CDR3 in amino acids: CSVPGQAAYGGYTF. Here the CDR3 DNA reads TGCAGCGTACCGGGACAGGCCGCTTACGGAGGCTACACCTTC.

This clone was counted between two and nine times. This chain uses TRBV29-1 with TRBJ1-1, with 8 positions matching TRBD1. This CDR3 has 12 amino acids. The V gene's germline CDR1 is SQVTM and CDR2 ANQGSEA. Losses at the gene ends were 8 bases for V and 1 base for J; bases not matched to a gene: 3. Written as DNA, the CDR3 is TGCAGCTCAGGACAGGGGAACACTGAAGCTTTCTTT. Protein sequence: CSSGQGNTEAFF.

The J gene is TRBJ2-1, the V gene TRBV29-1; D gene ambiguous. Looked up from germline, CDR1 is SQVTM and CDR2 is ANQGSEA. This CDR3 has 11 amino acids. V dropped 4 bases and J dropped 9 bases, with 10 bases sitting between them. The CDR3 DNA follows: TGCAGCGTTGGCCCCGGCACTGAGCAGTTCTTC. Translation gives CSVGPGTEQFF.

The rearrangement joins TRBV6-6 to TRBJ2-7; D gene uncertain. Per germline, CDR1 MNHNY and CDR2 SVGAGI (reference sequence). The CDR3 extends over 13 amino acids. V lost 0 bases and J lost 3, with 6 bases in between. The CDR3 sequence is CASSYSRGYEQYF. Here the CDR3 DNA reads TGTGCCAGCAGTTACTCGCGAGGCTACGAGCAGTACTTC.

This chain links TRBV7-2 with TRBJ2-6; perhaps TRBD2 as D (5 bases). CDR1 SGHTA and CDR2 FQGNSA come from the germline V gene. Trimming took off 5 bases at V and 2 bases at J, with 13 bases between the two ends. This CDR3 has 16 amino acids. CDR3 sequence (DNA): TGTGCCAGCAGCCACTCGGGGATCCCTGGGGCCAACGTCCTGACTTTC. This encodes CASSHSGIPGANVLTF.